This TCR beta chain stems from a study of glioma-infiltrating T cells. General observations from the study: Tissue and blood shared very few CDR3 sequences. Above-expected tissue-blood divergence occurred in all gliomas, most in low-grade ones.

Turning to this clonotype: Its antigen is unidentified.

TCR alpha and beta CDR3 regions were amplified from RNA using iRepertoire nested multiplex PCR. Tissue mRNA or PBMC total RNA, about 90-450 ng, went into one-step reverse transcription and amplification. TCRdb processed the multiplex PCR reads anew with MiXCR; each CDR3 protein has one entry. The profile covers 150,000 to 200,000 distinct CDR3 sequences, with roughly 32% appearing a single time and 20% to 25% taken by the ten largest. Germline lookup yields CDR1 LNHDA and CDR2 SQIVND (reference sequence). This CDR3 has 16 residues. With V trimmed by 4 bases and J by 5 bases, 8 bases remained unmatched.

The genes are TRBV19 and TRBJ1-4; 9 bases fit TRBD1. The TCR sequence derives from a human donor with low-grade glioma or glioblastoma, undergoing nonglioma brain surgery, or in good health (not recorded which). The sequencing input was glioma tissue, nonneoplastic brain tissue, or PBMCs (not recorded which). The CDR3 reads CASSTPGQGSNEKLFF. CDR3 DNA: TGTGCCAGTAGTACGCCGGGACAGGGTTCAAATGAAAAACTGTTTTTT.